This record looks at one T cell receptor (beta chain) sequence and its context. No antigen is known for it. During the collection period, no donor immune events like infections were recorded. TCRdb's table, derived via immunoSEQ multiplex PCR, lists solely in-frame clones and lacks some. Among under 70,000 clones, about 89% were seen once, and the ten largest hold under 5%. These data originate in a study of identifying expanded T cells in peripheral blood. General study findings and limits: Approximately 1.1 clones differed between technical replicates, versus approximately 16 and 19 over time. Clone count variance between roughly 2-week samples rose with total template count.

With 1 base removed from V and 8 bases from J, the gap between germline ends came to 6 bases. The CDR3 covers 11 residues. In germline, CDR1 is LGHNA, CDR2 YNFKEQ. Material for sequencing was blood. The TCR sequence derives from a person aged 18 to 75 in good health. The chain carries TRBV4-2 and TRBJ2-7; D uncertain. CDR3: CASSQGGKQYF. The DNA for the CDR3 is TGTGCCAGCAGCCAAGGGGGAAAGCAGTACTTC.